What follows is one T cell receptor (beta chain) and its context. Between the trimmed V and J ends, which lost 3 bases and 2 bases, there was a span of 8 bases. Germline CDR1 is LNHDA and CDR2 is SQIVND (reference sequence). The CDR3 length is 13 residues. TCRdb's table, derived via immunoSEQ multiplex PCR, lists solely in-frame clones and lacks some. The profile shows around 99,000 clones, about nine tenths of them singletons. This record belongs to a study of control samples from healthy donors and cancer patients. Sequenced material: blood. This rearrangement joins TRBV19 to TRBJ2-7; no reliable D call. The source is a human donor in good health. The donor label of this sample is uncertain. CDR3 DNA: TGTGCCAGTAGTATTGGCGTTACCTACGAGCAGTACTTC. It encodes CASSIGVTYEQYF.